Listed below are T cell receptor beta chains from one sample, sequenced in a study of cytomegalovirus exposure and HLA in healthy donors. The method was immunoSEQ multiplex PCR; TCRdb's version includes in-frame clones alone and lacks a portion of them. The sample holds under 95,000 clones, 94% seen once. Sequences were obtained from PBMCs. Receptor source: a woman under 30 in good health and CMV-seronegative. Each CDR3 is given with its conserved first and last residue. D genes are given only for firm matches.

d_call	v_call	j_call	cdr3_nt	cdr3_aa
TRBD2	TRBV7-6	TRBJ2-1	TGTGCCAGCAGCTCCGTGACTAGCGGAGACAATGAGCAGTTCTTC	CASSSVTSGDNEQFF
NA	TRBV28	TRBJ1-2	TGTGCCAGCAGTCCGAACGGTCGGGTCTACACCTTC	CASSPNGRVYTF
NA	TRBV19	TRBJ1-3	TGTGCCAGTAGTATTGAGATGGCTGGAAACACCATATATTTT	CASSIEMAGNTIYF
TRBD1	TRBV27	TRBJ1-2	TGTGCCAGCAGTCTAAGACAGGGCGTCGGCTATGGCTACACCTTC	CASSLRQGVGYGYTF
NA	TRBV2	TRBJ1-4	TGTGCCAGCAGAGGAGGGATTAATGAAAAACTGTTTTTT	CASRGGINEKLFF
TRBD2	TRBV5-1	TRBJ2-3	TGCGCCAGCAGCTTGGGGTTATATAGCGGGAGTACCACAGATACGCAGTATTTT	CASSLGLYSGSTTDTQYF
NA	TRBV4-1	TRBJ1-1	TGCGCCAGCACCGGGACACCTTTGGATGAAGCTTTCTTT	CASTGTPLDEAFF
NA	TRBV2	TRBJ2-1	TGTGCCAGCAACCTAAGAAGGGGTGACGAGCAGTTCTTC	CASNLRRGDEQFF
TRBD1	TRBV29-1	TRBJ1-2	TGCAGCGCCGACAGGGGGCTACAATATGGCTACACCTTC	CSADRGLQYGYTF
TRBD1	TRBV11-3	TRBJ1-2	TGTGCCAGCAGCTTAACCCGACAGGGGAACTATGGCTACACCTTC	CASSLTRQGNYGYTF
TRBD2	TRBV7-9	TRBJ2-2	TGTGCCAGCAGCTTCGCGGGGGAACCCGGGGAGCTGTTTTTT	CASSFAGEPGELFF
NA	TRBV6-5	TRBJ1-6	TGTGCCAGCAGTTACCCCGGGTCACCCCTCCACTTT	CASSYPGSPLHF